The rows below give T cell receptor beta chains drawn from one sample of a study of shared clonotypes between healthy human individuals. Using immunoSEQ multiplex PCR, the repertoire was profiled, and TCRdb retains in-frame clones only, with some absent. The sample lists under 1 million clones, 90% to 95% occurring once. The sequenced sample consisted of naive CD8+ T cells sorted from blood. These receptors were collected from a man aged 25 to 45 in good health. CDR3s include the opening cysteine and the closing phenylalanine or tryptophan. The D gene is left open where the match is weak. A row's size may be missing; if present it is once, few, many or a size class.

j_call: TRBJ1-5
v_call: TRBV5-1
clone_size: .
d_call: .
cdr3_nt: TGCGCCAGCAGCCAGTCGCCGGGGAGCAATCAGCCCCAGCATTTT
cdr3_aa: CASSQSPGSNQPQHF

j_call: TRBJ1-5
v_call: TRBV6-5
clone_size: .
d_call: TRBD1
cdr3_nt: TGTGCCAGCAGAATAGGACAGGGGACTAATCAGCCCCAGCATTTT
cdr3_aa: CASRIGQGTNQPQHF

j_call: TRBJ2-1
v_call: TRBV19
clone_size: .
d_call: TRBD2
cdr3_nt: TGTGCCAGTAGTATGACTAGCGCCAATGAGCAGTTCTTC
cdr3_aa: CASSMTSANEQFF

j_call: TRBJ2-7
v_call: TRBV14
clone_size: .
d_call: .
cdr3_nt: TGTGCCAGCAGCCAAGGGCGGACAGCTGCCTACGAGCAGTACTTC
cdr3_aa: CASSQGRTAAYEQYF

j_call: TRBJ2-5
v_call: TRBV18
clone_size: .
d_call: TRBD2
cdr3_nt: TGTGCCAGCTCACTCTCCCACGGTACTAGCGGGAGAAAAGAGACCCAGTACTTC
cdr3_aa: CASSLSHGTSGRKETQYF

j_call: TRBJ1-5
v_call: TRBV19
clone_size: once
d_call: .
cdr3_nt: TGTGCCAGTAAACGGTGGAACAGAGAAAGCAATCAGCCCCAGCATTTT
cdr3_aa: CASKRWNRESNQPQHF

j_call: TRBJ2-6
v_call: TRBV7-9
clone_size: .
d_call: TRBD1
cdr3_nt: TGTGCCAGCAGCTTAACGTGGGACAGGGAACATACTGGGGCCAACGTCCTGACTTTC
cdr3_aa: CASSLTWDREHTGANVLTF

j_call: TRBJ2-5
v_call: TRBV9
clone_size: once
d_call: .
cdr3_nt: TGTGCCAGCAGCTCAAGGACGGACAATAAGGCCCAGTACTTC
cdr3_aa: CASSSRTDNKAQYF

j_call: TRBJ1-2
v_call: TRBV6-6
clone_size: .
d_call: TRBD1
cdr3_nt: TGTGCCAGCAGTTACATCCAGGGGGCAGATGGCTACACCTTC
cdr3_aa: CASSYIQGADGYTF

j_call: TRBJ2-1
v_call: TRBV7-3
clone_size: .
d_call: TRBD2
cdr3_nt: TGTGCCAGCAGCCCAACCGGGACTAGCGGCTACAATGAGCAGTTCTTC
cdr3_aa: CASSPTGTSGYNEQFF

j_call: TRBJ2-7
v_call: TRBV28
clone_size: .
d_call: .
cdr3_nt: TGTGCCAGCAGTCCTTTAGCGGTGCCATCCTACGAGCAGTACTTC
cdr3_aa: CASSPLAVPSYEQYF

j_call: TRBJ2-7
v_call: TRBV10-3
clone_size: .
d_call: TRBD2
cdr3_nt: TGTGCCATCAGTGATGGGACTAGCGGAACCTACGAGCAGTACTTC
cdr3_aa: CAISDGTSGTYEQYF

j_call: TRBJ2-7
v_call: TRBV19
clone_size: .
d_call: .
cdr3_nt: TGTGCCAGTAGTATAGGGGAAAGCTCCTACGAGCAGTACTTC
cdr3_aa: CASSIGESSYEQYF

j_call: TRBJ2-3
v_call: TRBV27
clone_size: .
d_call: .
cdr3_nt: TGTGCCAGCAGTTTCTTGGACCTCACAGATACGCAGTATTTT
cdr3_aa: CASSFLDLTDTQYF

j_call: TRBJ1-2
v_call: TRBV11-2
clone_size: .
d_call: TRBD1
cdr3_nt: TGTGCCAGCAGATTGACTCAGGACAGGATCTATGGCTACACCTTC
cdr3_aa: CASRLTQDRIYGYTF

j_call: TRBJ2-7
v_call: TRBV10-2
clone_size: .
d_call: .
cdr3_nt: TGCGCCAGCAGTGGGCCTAAAAACGGGGGCTCCTACGAGCAGTACTTC
cdr3_aa: CASSGPKNGGSYEQYF

j_call: TRBJ2-2
v_call: TRBV19
clone_size: .
d_call: .
cdr3_nt: TGTGCCAGTAGTATCCCGGGTGGTGTGGACACCGGGGAGCTGTTTTTT
cdr3_aa: CASSIPGGVDTGELFF

j_call: TRBJ1-1
v_call: TRBV5-1
clone_size: .
d_call: .
cdr3_nt: TGCGCCAGCAGCTCCAAGACCGGGCGGTCTGAAGCTTTCTTT
cdr3_aa: CASSSKTGRSEAFF

j_call: TRBJ1-1
v_call: TRBV27
clone_size: once
d_call: .
cdr3_nt: TGTGCCAGCAGTTTATCAACGGGGGCCACTGAAGCTTTCTTT
cdr3_aa: CASSLSTGATEAFF

j_call: TRBJ2-5
v_call: TRBV4-3
clone_size: once
d_call: TRBD1
cdr3_nt: TGCGCCAGCAGCCAAGCCCGACAGGGAACTGAGACCCAGTACTTC
cdr3_aa: CASSQARQGTETQYF

j_call: TRBJ2-7
v_call: TRBV28
clone_size: .
d_call: .
cdr3_nt: TGTGCCAGCTCCGGGTTCTCCTACGAGCAGTACTTC
cdr3_aa: CASSGFSYEQYF

j_call: TRBJ1-5
v_call: TRBV7-9
clone_size: few
d_call: TRBD1
cdr3_nt: TGTGCCAGCAGCTTCGGCAGGGGGAATCAGCCCCAGCATTTT
cdr3_aa: CASSFGRGNQPQHF

j_call: TRBJ2-2
v_call: TRBV27
clone_size: .
d_call: .
cdr3_nt: TGTGCCAGCAGTTTATCGGGGGTCTCAACGAACACCGGGGAGCTGTTTTTT
cdr3_aa: CASSLSGVSTNTGELFF

j_call: TRBJ2-3
v_call: TRBV7-9
clone_size: .
d_call: TRBD2
cdr3_nt: TGTGCCAGCAGTCAAGAAGAGCGGGAGATAAGAGATACGCAGTATTTT
cdr3_aa: CASSQEEREIRDTQYF

j_call: TRBJ1-4
v_call: TRBV7-9
clone_size: .
d_call: .
cdr3_nt: TGTGCCAGCAGCTTTTTCGAAAAACTGTTTTTT
cdr3_aa: CASSFFEKLFF

j_call: TRBJ2-3
v_call: TRBV9
clone_size: .
d_call: .
cdr3_nt: TGTGCCAGCAGCGCCTCTAGTGCAGATACGCAGTATTTT
cdr3_aa: CASSASSADTQYF

j_call: TRBJ2-7
v_call: TRBV11-2
clone_size: .
d_call: TRBD2
cdr3_nt: TGTGCCAGCAGCCCTCAGGGACTAGCGGGAGCGTTAGGCTTGTACGAGCAGTACTTC
cdr3_aa: CASSPQGLAGALGLYEQYF

j_call: TRBJ1-1
v_call: TRBV2
clone_size: .
d_call: .
cdr3_nt: TGTGCCAGCAGTCAGCAGGGGTCGAACACTGAAGCTTTCTTT
cdr3_aa: CASSQQGSNTEAFF

j_call: TRBJ1-2
v_call: TRBV4-1
clone_size: .
d_call: .
cdr3_nt: TGCGCCAGCAGCCAAGTGGGGGGGAACTATGGCTACACCTTC
cdr3_aa: CASSQVGGNYGYTF

j_call: TRBJ1-2
v_call: TRBV7-9
clone_size: .
d_call: .
cdr3_nt: TGTGCCAGCAGCTTACAGGGGCAGTATGGCTACACCTTC
cdr3_aa: CASSLQGQYGYTF

j_call: TRBJ2-7
v_call: TRBV4-1
clone_size: .
d_call: .
cdr3_nt: TGCGCCAGCAGCCAAACAGGAGGGGGCGGACGCGAGCAGTACTTC
cdr3_aa: CASSQTGGGGREQYF

j_call: TRBJ2-1
v_call: TRBV5-1
clone_size: .
d_call: .
cdr3_nt: TGCGCCAGCAATGGCTGGGGTCCTCGGGATGAGCAGTTCTTC
cdr3_aa: CASNGWGPRDEQFF

j_call: TRBJ2-7
v_call: TRBV10-3
clone_size: .
d_call: .
cdr3_nt: TGTGCCATCAGTGAGTCGGGATCGAAGCGGACCTCCTACGAGCAGTACTTC
cdr3_aa: CAISESGSKRTSYEQYF

j_call: TRBJ2-7
v_call: TRBV19
clone_size: .
d_call: TRBD2
cdr3_nt: TGTGCCAGTAGTATAGCGCCAGCGGGAGTCGAGGAGCAGTACTTC
cdr3_aa: CASSIAPAGVEEQYF

j_call: TRBJ1-2
v_call: TRBV25-1
clone_size: once
d_call: .
cdr3_nt: TGTGCCAGCAGTGAAAGCATAGGGCGAGACCCAAACTTC
cdr3_aa: CASSESIGRDPNF

j_call: TRBJ2-1
v_call: TRBV5-4
clone_size: once
d_call: .
cdr3_nt: TGTGCCAGCAGCTTTGGTGGGAATGAGCAGTTCTTC
cdr3_aa: CASSFGGNEQFF

j_call: TRBJ1-2
v_call: TRBV11-2
clone_size: .
d_call: .
cdr3_nt: TGTGCCAGCAGCTTGGGGGACACCTACTATGGCTACACCTTC
cdr3_aa: CASSLGDTYYGYTF

j_call: TRBJ2-4
v_call: TRBV27
clone_size: .
d_call: .
cdr3_nt: TGTGCCAGCAGTTTATCAGGGGGAAACATTCAGTACTTC
cdr3_aa: CASSLSGGNIQYF

j_call: TRBJ2-3
v_call: TRBV6-5
clone_size: .
d_call: .
cdr3_nt: TGTGCCTCTCACGGATCTAGCACAGATACGCAGTATTTT
cdr3_aa: CASHGSSTDTQYF

j_call: TRBJ2-1
v_call: TRBV29-1
clone_size: .
d_call: .
cdr3_nt: TGCAGCGTGGGGACGGAATACAATGAGCAGTTCTTC
cdr3_aa: CSVGTEYNEQFF

j_call: TRBJ2-7
v_call: TRBV7-9
clone_size: .
d_call: TRBD2
cdr3_nt: TGTGCCAGCAGCTTAGGAACCGGACTAGCGGGATTCTACGAGCAGTACTTC
cdr3_aa: CASSLGTGLAGFYEQYF

j_call: TRBJ2-5
v_call: TRBV28
clone_size: .
d_call: .
cdr3_nt: TGTGCCAGCAGTCTACCCGGGGGCTGGGAGACCCAGTACTTC
cdr3_aa: CASSLPGGWETQYF

j_call: TRBJ2-5
v_call: TRBV6-5
clone_size: .
d_call: TRBD1
cdr3_nt: TGTGCCAGCAGTTACGGACAGGGTAACCAAGAGACCCAGTACTTC
cdr3_aa: CASSYGQGNQETQYF

j_call: TRBJ2-7
v_call: TRBV27
clone_size: .
d_call: TRBD2
cdr3_nt: TGTGCCAGCACCAACGCCCTTGGACTAGCGGGAGACGAGCAGTACTTC
cdr3_aa: CASTNALGLAGDEQYF

j_call: TRBJ1-2
v_call: TRBV28
clone_size: .
d_call: .
cdr3_nt: TGTGCCAGCAGTTTACGGGGGAGGATGGGCTATGGCTACACCTTC
cdr3_aa: CASSLRGRMGYGYTF

j_call: TRBJ2-7
v_call: TRBV7-6
clone_size: .
d_call: TRBD2
cdr3_nt: TGTGCCAGCAGCGCCCTAGCGGGAGGCTCCTACGAGCAGTACTTC
cdr3_aa: CASSALAGGSYEQYF